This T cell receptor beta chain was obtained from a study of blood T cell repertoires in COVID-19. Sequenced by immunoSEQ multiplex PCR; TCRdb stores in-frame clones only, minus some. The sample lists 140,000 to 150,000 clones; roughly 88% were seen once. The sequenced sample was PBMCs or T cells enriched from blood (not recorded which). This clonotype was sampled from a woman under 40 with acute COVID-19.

The CDR3 DNA follows: TGTGCCAGTAGCGATCCCCCCAGCGGGAGTATACACGAGCAGTACTTC. As protein: CASSDPPSGSIHEQYF. V gene TRBV19 combines with J gene TRBJ2-7, with 8 bases identical to TRBD2. J lost 5 bases, V lost 6 bases, and 15 bases had no gene match. The CDR3 runs to 16 residues. CDR1 is LNHDA, CDR2 SQIVND, per germline (reference sequence). The variable domain in full, with the rest retrieved from reference TRBV19 and TRBJ2-7, is DGGITQSPKYLFRKEGQNVTLSCEQNLNHDAMYWYRQDPGQGLRLIYYSQIVNDFQKGDIAEGYSVSREKKESFPLTVTSAQKNPTAFYLCASSDPPSGSIHEQYFGPGTRLTVT.